The text below deals with one TCR beta chain. Trimming cost V 0 bases and J 6 bases, with 9 bases left between them. This CDR3 is built from 15 residues. CDR1 is MNHEY, CDR2 SVGEGT, per germline. This sample stems from a study of control samples from healthy donors and cancer patients. Assay used: immunoSEQ multiplex PCR; TCRdb lists only in-frame clones, some missing. The sample carries 65,000 to 90,000 clones, 89% recorded once. This receptor was identified in a woman aged 45-59 years with colorectal cancer. The chain carries TRBV6-2 or TRBV6-3 and TRBJ1-6; the D gene is possibly TRBD1 (5 bases). The material sequenced was PBMCs. CDR3 DNA sequence: TGTGCCAGCAGTTACTCGACAGAATTTAATTCACCCCTCCACTTT. The encoded protein is CASSYSTEFNSPLHF.